Sequencing of this T cell receptor (beta chain) was carried out in a study of OX40 agonist ivuxolimab in advanced cancers. Across the whole study: Patients receiving dose escalation had hepatocellular carcinoma, melanoma, renal cell or head and neck cancer. Cohort: around 86% men, mean age approximately 64, aged roughly 23 to 79.

The germline V gene encodes CDR1 SGHTA and CDR2 FQGTGA. CDR3 length: 17 amino acids. Unmatched junction bases numbered 9, after V lost 1 base and J lost 6 bases. The repertoire was sequenced with immunoSEQ multiplex PCR; TCRdb's copy has only in-frame clones and lacks some. The sample includes about 38,000 clones, around four fifths of them seen just once. V gene TRBV7-3 combines with J gene TRBJ2-2; 9 nucleotides match TRBD2. The sequences come from CD4+ or CD8+ T cells sorted from blood, collected in a trial of the OX40 agonist ivuxolimab. This clonotype was sampled from an adult with an advanced solid tumor such as melanoma, head and neck, liver or kidney cancer. The CDR3 loop reads CASSLRPGGRAPGELFF. Here the CDR3 DNA reads TGTGCCAGCAGCTTAAGGCCCGGCGGGAGGGCCCCCGGGGAGCTGTTTTTT.